The rows below give T cell receptor beta chains drawn from one sample of a study of vaccination effects on CD4 cells after COVID-19. For these TCRs, the target antigens are not known. The table came from immunoSEQ multiplex PCR; TCRdb's copy has only in-frame clones and leaves some out. The sample has tens of thousands of clones, roughly 74% seen once. The starting material was CD4+ T cells from PBMCs cultured with HCoV-NL63 spike peptides, obtained before COVID-19 vaccination. These receptors all come from a human donor who received a COVID-19 vaccine. Both conserved end residues are part of each CDR3. The order of the fields is CDR3 protein, CDR3 DNA, CDR3 length, J gene, D gene, clone size, V gene. The D gene is left open where the match is weak. Not all rows give a size; the values are once, few, many and, for expanded clones, a class.

CSVDLRGGEETQYF | TGCAGCGTTGATTTGCGGGGGGGCGAAGAGACCCAGTACTTC | 14 | TRBJ2-5 | TRBD2 | NA | TRBV29-1
CASTRGLGYGYTF | TGTGCCAGCACCCGGGGGTTGGGCTATGGCTACACCTTC | 13 | TRBJ1-2 | NA | NA | TRBV12-3/TRBV12-4
CSASPGGGSGELFF | TGCAGTGCTAGTCCTGGCGGGGGGTCCGGGGAGCTGTTTTTT | 14 | TRBJ2-2 | TRBD2 | once | TRBV20-1
CASSEGIQPQHF | TGTGCCAGCAGTGAAGGAATTCAGCCCCAGCATTTT | 12 | TRBJ1-5 | NA | few | TRBV2
CASSLGTSGTGELFF | TGCGCCAGCAGCCTCGGGACTAGTGGGACCGGGGAGCTGTTTTTT | 15 | TRBJ2-2 | TRBD2 | once | TRBV5-1
CAWSTSQYQETQYF | TGTGCCTGGAGTACTAGCCAGTACCAAGAGACCCAGTACTTC | 14 | TRBJ2-5 | NA | NA | TRBV30
CASKTGSQTQYF | TGTGCCAGCAAGACCGGGAGCCAGACCCAGTACTTC | 12 | TRBJ2-5 | NA | NA | TRBV6-5
CASSYSGQGYNEQFF | TGTGCCAGCAGTTACTCGGGACAGGGGTACAATGAGCAGTTCTTC | 15 | TRBJ2-1 | TRBD1 | NA | TRBV6-2/TRBV6-3
CASSLLDRTNTGELFF | TGCGCCAGCAGCCTCCTCGACCGGACGAACACCGGGGAGCTGTTTTTT | 16 | TRBJ2-2 | NA | NA | TRBV5-1
CASSLPPWTVNNEQFF | TGTGCCAGCAGCCTCCCCCCCTGGACAGTAAACAATGAGCAGTTCTTC | 16 | TRBJ2-1 | NA | NA | TRBV3-1/TRBV3-2
CASSSAGQGGTEAFF | TGCGCCAGCAGCTCGGCGGGACAGGGAGGGACTGAAGCTTTCTTT | 15 | TRBJ1-1 | TRBD1 | NA | TRBV5-1
CASSYTSGDTQYF | TGTGCCAGCAGTTACACGAGCGGAGATACGCAGTATTTT | 13 | TRBJ2-3 | NA | once | TRBV6-5
CASSVEGLTQQPQHF | TGTGCCAGCAGCGTAGAGGGGCTCACCCAACAGCCCCAGCATTTT | 15 | TRBJ1-5 | NA | NA | TRBV9
CASSLGTVYGYTF | TGTGCCAGCAGCTTAGGGACAGTCTATGGCTACACCTTC | 13 | TRBJ1-2 | NA | NA | TRBV7-2
CASSFGLGQGQFF | TGTGCCAGCAGCTTCGGATTGGGGCAGGGACAGTTCTTC | 13 | TRBJ2-1 | NA | once | TRBV5-4
CASSRSLQSSSYNEQFF | TGCGCCAGCAGCCGATCTCTACAGTCCAGCTCCTACAATGAGCAGTTCTTC | 17 | TRBJ2-1 | NA | NA | TRBV5-1
CASSYPGSEGAFF | TGTGCCAGCAGTTATCCGGGTAGCGAGGGCGCTTTCTTT | 13 | TRBJ1-1 | NA | NA | TRBV25-1
CAISETLETQYF | TGTGCCATCAGTGAGACCCTAGAGACCCAGTACTTC | 12 | TRBJ2-5 | NA | NA | TRBV10-3
CASSYSGRGGNTIYF | TGTGCCAGCAGTTACTCAGGGAGGGGTGGAAACACCATATATTTT | 15 | TRBJ1-3 | NA | NA | TRBV6-5
CASSGGHTKLNEKLFF | TGCGCCAGCAGCGGGGGCCACACGAAATTGAATGAAAAACTGTTTTTT | 16 | TRBJ1-4 | NA | NA | TRBV5-1
CASSYSSEGSGYTF | TGTGCCAGCAGTTACTCAAGCGAGGGGTCTGGCTACACCTTC | 14 | TRBJ1-2 | NA | NA | TRBV6-2/TRBV6-3
CASSYPRGLQETQYF | TGTGCCAGCAGTTACCCCAGGGGACTTCAAGAGACCCAGTACTTC | 15 | TRBJ2-5 | NA | once | TRBV6-2/TRBV6-3
CASSQDGLAGTPNTGELFF | TGCGCCAGCAGCCAAGACGGGCTAGCGGGGACTCCGAACACCGGGGAGCTGTTTTTT | 19 | TRBJ2-2 | TRBD2 | NA | TRBV4-3
CASSLSDHTRGEAFF | TGTGCCAGCAGTTTATCGGACCACACAAGGGGTGAAGCTTTCTTT | 15 | TRBJ1-1 | NA | once | TRBV28
CASSPFRGAVGANVLTF | TGTGCCAGCAGCCCGTTTCGGGGGGCCGTTGGGGCCAACGTCCTGACTTTC | 17 | TRBJ2-6 | NA | NA | TRBV7-7
CAIDTRNTEAFF | TGTGCCATCGATACGAGGAACACTGAAGCTTTCTTT | 12 | TRBJ1-1 | NA | NA | TRBV9
CASSAQGQGNTEAFF | TGTGCCAGCAGCGCACAAGGACAGGGGAACACTGAAGCTTTCTTT | 15 | TRBJ1-1 | TRBD1 | NA | TRBV2
CATRKRNSYGYTF | TGTGCCACCAGGAAAAGGAACAGCTATGGCTACACCTTC | 13 | TRBJ1-2 | NA | NA | TRBV28
CASSFRVLAGGNEQFF | TGTGCCAGCAGCTTTAGGGTTTTAGCGGGGGGAAATGAGCAGTTCTTC | 16 | TRBJ2-1 | TRBD2 | NA | TRBV5-6
CASSLRGSSYNSPLHF | TGTGCCAGCAGCTTGCGGGGTTCCTCCTATAATTCACCCCTCCACTTT | 16 | TRBJ1-6 | NA | NA | TRBV5-6
CASTYQWTTEAFF | TGTGCCAGCACCTATCAATGGACCACTGAAGCTTTCTTT | 13 | TRBJ1-1 | NA | NA | TRBV12-3/TRBV12-4
CASSRDGQFGNTIYF | TGTGCCAGCAGCCGAGATGGACAGTTTGGGAACACCATATATTTT | 15 | TRBJ1-3 | NA | NA | TRBV5-5
CASSIDSPGLAGRHSTDTQYF | TGTGCCAGTAGTATAGACTCCCCGGGACTAGCGGGGCGTCATAGCACAGATACGCAGTATTTT | 21 | TRBJ2-3 | TRBD2 | NA | TRBV19
CASSGIGQVSGANVLTF | TGTGCCAGCAGCGGAATCGGACAGGTCTCTGGGGCCAACGTCCTGACTTTC | 17 | TRBJ2-6 | TRBD1 | NA | TRBV9
CASSQVTATFYNEQFF | TGTGCCAGCAGCCAGGTGACAGCTACGTTTTACAATGAGCAGTTCTTC | 16 | TRBJ2-1 | NA | NA | TRBV14
CASSTARNEKLFF | TGTGCCAGCTCAACAGCCCGGAATGAAAAACTGTTTTTT | 13 | TRBJ1-4 | NA | NA | TRBV18
CATSDGTGTRSGYTF | TGTGCCACCAGTGATGGGACAGGGACTCGGAGTGGCTACACCTTC | 15 | TRBJ1-2 | TRBD1 | NA | TRBV24-1
CASSPRAVMNTEAFF | TGTGCCAGCTCACCACGAGCAGTTATGAACACTGAAGCTTTCTTT | 15 | TRBJ1-1 | NA | NA | TRBV18
CAISSTVNEKLFF | TGTGCCATCAGTTCCACCGTTAATGAAAAACTGTTTTTT | 13 | TRBJ1-4 | NA | NA | TRBV10-3
CASSNAPGTSGGARNEQFF | TGTGCCAGCAGCAATGCCCCCGGGACTAGCGGGGGGGCCAGGAATGAGCAGTTCTTC | 19 | TRBJ2-1 | TRBD2 | NA | TRBV5-5
CASSVGQGFDEKLFF | TGTGCCAGCAGCGTAGGTCAAGGGTTCGACGAAAAACTGTTTTTT | 15 | TRBJ1-4 | NA | NA | TRBV9
CASSSRALYGYTF | TGTGCCAGCAGTTCCCGGGCCCTCTATGGCTACACCTTC | 13 | TRBJ1-2 | NA | NA | TRBV12-3/TRBV12-4
CASSLRTSGNNEQFF | TGCGCCAGCAGCTTGCGGACTAGCGGGAACAATGAGCAGTTCTTC | 15 | TRBJ2-1 | TRBD2 | NA | TRBV5-1
CASSLDSGGHNEQFF | TGTGCCAGCAGCTTAGATAGCGGAGGGCACAATGAGCAGTTCTTC | 15 | TRBJ2-1 | NA | few | TRBV11-3
CASPVWAGTVDEQFF | TGTGCCAGCCCCGTGTGGGCGGGAACGGTGGATGAGCAGTTCTTC | 15 | TRBJ2-1 | NA | NA | TRBV5-8
CAIRDMESPLHF | TGTGCCATCAGGGACATGGAGTCACCCCTCCACTTT | 12 | TRBJ1-6 | NA | NA | TRBV10-3
CASSYTQGGLTEAFF | TGTGCCAGCAGTTACACCCAAGGGGGGCTTACTGAAGCTTTCTTT | 15 | TRBJ1-1 | NA | NA | TRBV6-5
CASIHPGRSTTEAFF | TGTGCCAGTATTCACCCAGGACGATCGACAACTGAAGCTTTCTTT | 15 | TRBJ1-1 | NA | NA | TRBV19
CASSQDLSGSYGYTF | TGCGCCAGCAGCCAAGATCTGTCGGGAAGCTATGGCTACACCTTC | 15 | TRBJ1-2 | NA | NA | TRBV4-3
CASSLLGYSTTNEKLFF | TGCGCCAGCAGCTTGTTAGGGTATTCTACAACTAATGAAAAACTGTTTTTT | 17 | TRBJ1-4 | NA | once | TRBV5-1
CASSLEAGGGYEQFF | TGTGCCAGCAGCTTGGAGGCGGGAGGGGGCTATGAGCAGTTCTTC | 15 | TRBJ2-1 | TRBD2 | NA | TRBV5-8
CAWSQGKGGYTF | TGTGCCTGGAGCCAGGGGAAGGGTGGCTACACCTTC | 12 | TRBJ1-2 | NA | NA | TRBV30
CASSRLAGLYNEQFF | TGTGCCAGCAGTAGACTAGCGGGGCTTTACAATGAGCAGTTCTTC | 15 | TRBJ2-1 | TRBD2 | NA | TRBV6-5
CASSLTRAGGGTDTQYF | TGTGCCAGCAGCTTAACCCGGGCGGGGGGAGGCACAGATACGCAGTATTTT | 17 | TRBJ2-3 | TRBD2 | NA | TRBV7-3
CASNYGGGGGRELFF | TGCGCCAGCAACTACGGAGGGGGGGGCGGACGGGAGCTGTTTTTT | 15 | TRBJ2-2 | NA | NA | TRBV5-1
CATSDPSDITGELFF | TGTGCCACCAGTGATCCGTCGGACATCACCGGGGAGCTGTTTTTT | 15 | TRBJ2-2 | NA | NA | TRBV24-1